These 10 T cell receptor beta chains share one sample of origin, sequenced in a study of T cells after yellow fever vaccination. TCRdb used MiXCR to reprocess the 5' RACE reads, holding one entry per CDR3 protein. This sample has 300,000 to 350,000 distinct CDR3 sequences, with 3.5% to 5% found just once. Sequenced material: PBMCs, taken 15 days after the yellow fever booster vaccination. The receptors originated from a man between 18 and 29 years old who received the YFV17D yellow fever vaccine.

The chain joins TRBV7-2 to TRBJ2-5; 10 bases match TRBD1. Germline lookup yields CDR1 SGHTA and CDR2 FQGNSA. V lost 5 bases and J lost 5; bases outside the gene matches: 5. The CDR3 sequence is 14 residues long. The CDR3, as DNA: TGTGCCAGCAGCCCGACAGGGGGCTCGGAGACCCAGTACTTC. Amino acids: CASSPTGGSETQYF.

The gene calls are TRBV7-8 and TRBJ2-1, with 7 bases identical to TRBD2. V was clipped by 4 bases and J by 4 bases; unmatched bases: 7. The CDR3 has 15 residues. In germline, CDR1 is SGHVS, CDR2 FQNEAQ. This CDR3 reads CASSSWTRTYNEQFF. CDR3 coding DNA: TGTGCCAGCAGCTCTTGGACTAGGACATACAATGAGCAGTTCTTC. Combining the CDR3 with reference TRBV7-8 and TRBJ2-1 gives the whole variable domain GAGVSQSPRYKVAKRGQDVALRCDPISGHVSLFWYQQALGQGPEFLTYFQNEAQLDKSGLPSDRFFAERPEGSVSTLKIQRTQQEDSAVYLCASSSWTRTYNEQFFGPGTRLTVL.

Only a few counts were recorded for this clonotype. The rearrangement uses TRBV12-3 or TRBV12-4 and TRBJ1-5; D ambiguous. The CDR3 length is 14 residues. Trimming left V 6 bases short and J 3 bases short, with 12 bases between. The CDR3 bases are TGTGCCAGCAGGGGGAGAAGAATCAATCAGCCCCAGCATTTT. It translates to CASRGRRINQPQHF.

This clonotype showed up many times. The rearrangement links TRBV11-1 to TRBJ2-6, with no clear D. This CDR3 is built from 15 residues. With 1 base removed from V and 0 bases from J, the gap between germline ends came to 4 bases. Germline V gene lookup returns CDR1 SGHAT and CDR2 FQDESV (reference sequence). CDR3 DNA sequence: TGTGCCAGCAGCTTAGTGTCCTCTGGGGCCAACGTCCTGACTTTC. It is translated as CASSLVSSGANVLTF.

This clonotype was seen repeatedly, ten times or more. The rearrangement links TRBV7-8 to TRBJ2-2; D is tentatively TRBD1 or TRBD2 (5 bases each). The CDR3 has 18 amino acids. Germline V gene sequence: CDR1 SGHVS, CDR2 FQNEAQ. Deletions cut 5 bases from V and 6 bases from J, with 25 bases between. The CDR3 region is CASSPPQSLGAYSGELFF. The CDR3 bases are TGTGCCAGCAGCCCCCCCCAATCACTAGGGGCCTATTCCGGGGAGCTGTTTTTT.

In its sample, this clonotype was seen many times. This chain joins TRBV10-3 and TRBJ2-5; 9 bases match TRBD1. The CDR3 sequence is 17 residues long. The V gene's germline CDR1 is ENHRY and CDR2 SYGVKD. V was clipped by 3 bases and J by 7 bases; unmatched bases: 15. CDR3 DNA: TGTGCCATCAGTGAACCCAGCCGGACAGGGGCCTCGTGGACCCAGTACTTC. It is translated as CAISEPSRTGASWTQYF.

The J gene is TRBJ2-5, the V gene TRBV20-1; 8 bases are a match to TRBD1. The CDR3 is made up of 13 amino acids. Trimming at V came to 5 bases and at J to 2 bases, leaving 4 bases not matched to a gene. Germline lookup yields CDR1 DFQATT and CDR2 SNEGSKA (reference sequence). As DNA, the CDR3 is TGCAGTGCTGGAACAGGGGGGCAAGAGACCCAGTACTTC. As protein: CSAGTGGQETQYF.

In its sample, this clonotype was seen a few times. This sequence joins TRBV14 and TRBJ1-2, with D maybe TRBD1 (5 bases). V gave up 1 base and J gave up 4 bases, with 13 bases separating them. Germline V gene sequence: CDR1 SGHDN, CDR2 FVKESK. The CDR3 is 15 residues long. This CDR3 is CASSQVPGLVYGYTF. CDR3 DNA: TGTGCCAGCAGCCAAGTTCCAGGGCTGGTCTATGGCTACACCTTC.

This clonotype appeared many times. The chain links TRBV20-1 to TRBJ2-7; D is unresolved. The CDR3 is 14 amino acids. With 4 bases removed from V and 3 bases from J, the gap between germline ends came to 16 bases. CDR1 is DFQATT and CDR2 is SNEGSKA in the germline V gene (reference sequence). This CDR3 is CSAIKPSIYYEQYV. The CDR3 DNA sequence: TGCAGTGCTATAAAGCCCTCCATATACTACGAGCAGTACGTC.

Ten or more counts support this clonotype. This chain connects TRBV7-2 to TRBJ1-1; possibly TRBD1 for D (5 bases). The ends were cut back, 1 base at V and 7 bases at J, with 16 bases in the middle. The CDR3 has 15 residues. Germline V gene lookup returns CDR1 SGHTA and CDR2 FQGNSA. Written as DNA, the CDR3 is TGTGCCAGCAGCTTAGAGGCAGGGTGGGCTCGTGAAGCTTTCTTT. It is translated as CASSLEAGWAREAFF. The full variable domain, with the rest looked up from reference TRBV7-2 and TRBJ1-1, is GAGVSQSPSNKVTEKGKDVELRCDPISGHTALYWYRQSLGQGLEFLIYFQGNSAPDKSGLPSDRFSAERTGGSVSTLTIQRTQQEDSAVYLCASSLEAGWAREAFFGQGTRLTVV.